Shown below are 14 T cell receptor beta chains from a single sample sequenced in a study of blood T cell repertoires in COVID-19. Clones were read by immunoSEQ multiplex PCR, and TCRdb kept only the in-frame ones, dropping some. Of 500,000 to 600,000 clones in the sample, approximately 88% were seen once. What was sequenced was peripheral blood. The receptors were sampled from a woman between 50 and 59 years old with COVID-19, enrolled during active disease.

This sequence joins TRBV18 and TRBJ1-5; a possible D gene is TRBD1 (6 bases). Trimming stripped 2 bases from V and 5 bases from J, with 16 bases between. Per germline, CDR1 KGHSH and CDR2 LQKENI. The length of the CDR3 is 16 residues. The CDR3 sequence: CASSPGPGTKDQPQHF. CDR3 in DNA: TGTGCCAGCTCACCAGGGCCAGGGACAAAGGATCAGCCCCAGCATTTT.

The chain combines TRBV2 with TRBJ1-3, with D possibly matching TRBD1 (6 bases). Trimming took off 6 bases at V and 4 bases at J, with 10 bases between the two ends. CDR3 length: 13 amino acids. Looked up from germline, CDR1 is SNHLY and CDR2 is FYNNEI. The CDR3 spells CASRGQSGNTIYF. In DNA form, the CDR3 reads TGTGCCAGCAGAGGACAGTCAGGAAACACCATATATTTT.

The J gene is TRBJ2-7, the V gene TRBV4-1; 9 nucleotides match TRBD2. CDR1 is MGHRA and CDR2 is YSYEKL in the germline V gene. After removal of 1 base from V and 4 bases from J, the junction contained 14 bases not matched to a gene. This CDR3 has 18 amino acids. This chain's CDR3 is CASSQAPSTSGGGYEQYF. CDR3 DNA sequence: TGCGCCAGCAGCCAAGCCCCGTCGACTAGCGGAGGGGGTTACGAGCAGTACTTC.

The rearrangement uses TRBV28 and TRBJ1-4; tentative D call: TRBD1 (6 bases). The CDR3 contains 13 residues. V was trimmed by 5 bases and J by 8 bases, leaving 12 bases between them. In germline, CDR1 is MDHEN, CDR2 SYDVKM. The chain's CDR3 is CASSKQGEEKLFF. DNA of the CDR3: TGTGCCAGCAGTAAACAGGGAGAGGAAAAACTGTTTTTT.

The chain couples TRBV5-4 to TRBJ2-1; D may be TRBD1 (5 bases). The CDR3 length is 15 residues. The V gene lost 3 bases and the J gene lost 2 bases, with 12 bases spanning the gap. CDR1 is SGHNT, CDR2 YYREEE, per germline (reference sequence). As DNA, the CDR3 is TGTGCCAGCAGCTCCCCCCAGGGTACCTACAATGAGCAGTTCTTC. Amino acids: CASSSPQGTYNEQFF.

The rearrangement links TRBV18 to TRBJ1-2; no reliable D call. The CDR3 runs to 13 residues. Germline loops: CDR1 KGHSH, CDR2 LQKENI. Trimming removed 0 bases from V and 3 bases from J, with 5 bases in between. CDR3 sequence reads: CASSPPADYGYTF. The DNA of the CDR3 is TGTGCCAGCTCACCACCGGCAGACTATGGCTACACCTTC.

The chain uses TRBV9 and TRBJ2-7; D is uncertain. V lost 3 bases to trimming and J lost 4 bases, with 11 bases between them. This CDR3 region has 13 residues. CDR1 is SGDLS and CDR2 is YYNGEE in the germline V gene. CDR3 sequence (DNA): TGTGCCAGCAGCGCTGGTGAGGATTACGAGCAGTACTTC. Its protein product is CASSAGEDYEQYF.

CDR3 sequence (DNA): TGTGCCAGCAGCTGGGTCCAGGGGAACAATGAGCAGTTCTTC. Encoded protein: CASSWVQGNNEQFF. This chain uses TRBV5-6 with TRBJ2-1, with a possible D match to TRBD1 (6 bases). The CDR3 has 14 residues. Trimming shortened V by 3 bases and J by 5 bases, and 12 bases separated the two germline ends. CDR1 and CDR2 from the germline V gene are SGHDT and YYEEEE.

The V and J genes are TRBV29-1 and TRBJ1-2; 7 bases line up with TRBD1. The ends lost 1 base at V and 8 bases at J; junction bases unmatched: 13. The CDR3 has 15 amino acids. Germline loops: CDR1 SQVTM, CDR2 ANQGSEA. Here the CDR3 reads CSVEGLSKQGIGYTF. CDR3 DNA sequence: TGCAGCGTTGAAGGCCTGTCGAAACAGGGGATCGGCTACACCTTC.

The chain employs TRBV6-1 and TRBJ2-1, with TRBD2 identical over 9 bases. The ends lost 3 bases at V and 0 bases at J; junction bases unmatched: 9. Germline CDR1 MNHNS, CDR2 SASEGT. There are 18 residues in the CDR3. The DNA of the CDR3 is TGTGCCAGCAGTGATGAGGATAGCGGGGGTTTCTCCTACAATGAGCAGTTCTTC. Protein product: CASSDEDSGGFSYNEQFF.

This clone was counted once. V is TRBV5-6 and J is TRBJ1-1; the D is unclear. Germline CDR1 SGHDT, CDR2 YYEEEE. V was clipped by 2 bases and J by 10 bases, with 9 bases between them. This CDR3 is 11 amino acids long. CDR3 DNA: TGTGCCAGCAGCTTTGGCCCAGGAGCTTTCTTT. Amino acids: CASSFGPGAFF.

As regards this clone: The sample holds other DNA sequences that translate to the same CDR3. V is TRBV24-1 and J is TRBJ1-5; TRBD1 agrees at 9 bases. Losses at the gene ends were 4 bases for V and 4 bases for J; bases not matched to a gene: 4. CDR1 is KGHDR and CDR2 is SFDVKD in the germline V gene. This CDR3 is built from 15 residues. CDR3 amino acids: CATSDPGQGNQPQHF. The CDR3 coding sequence is TGTGCCACCAGTGACCCGGGACAGGGTAATCAGCCCCAGCATTTT.

The chain recombines TRBV10-3 with TRBJ2-7, with D possibly TRBD2 on 6 matching bases. Germline CDR1 reads ENHRY; CDR2 reads SYGVKD. This CDR3 spans 14 amino acids. Trimming stripped 2 bases from V and 3 bases from J, with 11 bases between. The CDR3 sequence: CAISEAGTVYEQYF. The CDR3 DNA follows: TGTGCCATCAGTGAGGCGGGGACGGTCTACGAGCAGTACTTC.

This clone has only a few counts. This chain uses TRBV19 with TRBJ1-6, with D hard to call. Deletions cut 3 bases from V and 0 bases from J, with 9 bases between. This CDR3 spans 16 amino acids. Germline CDR1 LNHDA, CDR2 SQIVND (reference sequence). The CDR3 DNA reads as TGTGCCAGTAGTATCGGAGGGTTCTCCTATAATTCACCCCTCCACTTT. Its protein product is CASSIGGFSYNSPLHF.